This T cell receptor (beta chain) was recorded in a study of shared clonotypes between healthy human individuals (TCRdb year 2020). Turning to the overall study: A couple of women and a few men aged 18 to 49 years were included in the cohort. Blood TCR repertoires of about 5 healthy adults were deeply sequenced to estimate repertoire size and the extent of clonotype sharing between individuals. To increase sequencing depth and limit assay-specific biases, different laboratories used diverse techniques to prepare libraries and sequence TCR repertoires. Between about 0.8 and 8.9 billion PBMCs per donor were obtained by leukapheresis.

Healthy HIV-negative adults with no recently reported acute infections or vaccinations were included as donors. All donors were Caucasian adults living in Nashville, Tennessee, USA. In the unsorted samples, roughly 90 million PBMCs were counted, and genomic DNA was extracted using the QIAamp DNA Blood Mini kit. After blood collection by leukapheresis, PBMCs were isolated using Ficoll-Histopaque density gradient centrifugation and then cryopreserved in the vapor phase of liquid nitrogen. As regards this clone: Its antigen remains undetermined. No much larger clone exists at a distance of one base, and base qualities are not known.

Using the deep immunoSEQ assay, multiplex PCR amplified TCR CDR3 regions from genomic DNA. For each cell subset, the extracted genomic DNA was distributed evenly across all wells of several immunoSEQ 96-well plates, and each plate served as one replicate. Each replicate PCR for unsorted PBMC received roughly 300 ng genomic DNA, equal to 25,000 to 35,000 T cell genomes. Ten immunoSEQ deep assay plates were used to sequence the unsorted PBMC genomic DNA. The purified libraries were quantified using a Qubit 3.0 fluorometer, sized with a Bioanalyzer 2100, and then quantified again using the KAPA Library Quantification kit. Every immunoSEQ 96-well plate was sequenced on a dedicated single-read 150-cycle Illumina NextSeq 550 flow cell. On the authors' methods: Because the immunoSEQ output held only junctional sequences and lacked quality scores, the filtering could not match the filtering applied to full-length reads. To assign V/J genes and CDR3, sequences were annotated against IMGT germline references using PyIR, a Python wrapper for IgBLAST v1.9. Reads were removed for weak V/J assignments (E-value above 1e-6), missing CDR3, stop codons, out-of-frame junctions, or ambiguous translated residues. A V3J clonotype was defined by an identical inferred V gene, J gene, and CDR3 amino acid sequence. Percentage overlap between repertoires was computed as shared unique clonotypes divided by the size of the smaller repertoire. Repertoire richness was assessed with RTK rarefaction, the Chao1 estimator, and Recon v2.1 estimates of unobserved clonotypes. Sourced from immuneACCESS, this table was stored by TCRdb with only in-frame sequences that have V and J called. A share of the clones is absent; for the studies checked, an unresolved V gene accounts for under half, and the remainder has no known explanation. V and J calls and clone size are as listed in that table; D and trimming were resolved from the DNA. The sample contains approximately 510,000 clones, 79% of them found a single time. The ten top clones hold about an eighth of the sample.

What the study reported, not specific to this receptor: Sampling was restricted to blood, and TCR repertoires in tissue are likely to differ from TCR repertoires in blood. Pairwise subsampling led to the expectation that sequencing depth would affect the degree of clonotype sharing among donors. Because the study included only a small number of donors, the genetic and exposure-history diversity represented was limited.

The TCR sequence derives from a woman in her thirties or forties in good health. Some clones in this sample may be carry-over from other donors' samples. The sequencing sample was made of PBMCs.

The CDR3 reads as follows: CAWSGGGSLSYEQYF. The sequenced DNA: TGTGCCTGGAGTGGGGGAGGGAGTCTCTCCTACGAGCAGTACTTC. The chain employs TRBV30 and TRBJ2-7, with 7 bases matching TRBD2. The CDR3 spans 15 residues, from the cysteine through the phenylalanine. The read is trimmed to its CDR3 DNA, 45 bases read in frame from base 1. According to the germline V gene (reference sequence), CDR1 reads GTSNPN and CDR2 reads SVGIG. For this chain, trimming is 1 base at the V end and 0 bases at the J end, and the number of junction bases without a gene match is 6.